The clone carrying this TCR beta chain occurred a few times. Its target is unknown. This sample stems from a study of cytomegalovirus exposure and HLA in healthy donors. Study in general: Assignment to the Caucasian-associated ancestry cluster applied to approximately 80% of the approximately 400 genotyped donors. Study-wide results and caveats: Indistinguishable V segments, including TRBV6-2 and TRBV6-3, were excluded. Usually a TCR sequence was rare, but some public TCRs were found in many donors. A later analysis showed that HLA-associated TCR beta chains had undergone more clonal expansion than equally common others.

Primers: 60 Vbeta forward and 13 Jbeta reverse. Here immunoSEQ multiplex PCR was the method, and the copy in TCRdb shows in-frame clones only, minus some. The sample lists around 160,000 clones; 68% were seen once. Germline CDR1 is LGHNA and CDR2 is YNFKEQ. This CDR3 contains 15 residues. Trimming cost V 1 base and J 7 bases; bases outside gene matches: 3. This receptor was obtained from a woman between 18 and 29 years old in good health and CMV-seropositive. This chain connects TRBV4-2 to TRBJ2-2; 10 nucleotides align to TRBD2. Sample: PBMCs. The DNA of the CDR3 is TGTGCCAGCAGCCAAGTAGCGGGAGGTGTCGGGGAGCTGTTTTTT. This encodes CASSQVAGGVGELFF.